The 20 T cell receptor beta chains presented below share a single source sample, sequenced in a study of cytomegalovirus exposure and HLA in healthy donors. The PCR was carried out with 60 Vbeta primers and 13 Jbeta primers. Clones were sequenced by immunoSEQ multiplex PCR, and TCRdb holds only the in-frame ones, with some missing. This table lists fewer than 45,000 clones. Material for sequencing was PBMCs. These TCRs come from a man aged 35-49 years in good health and CMV-seropositive.

J is TRBJ2-3 and V is TRBV7-3; 11 nucleotides line up with TRBD2. Looked up from germline, CDR1 is SGHTA and CDR2 is FQGTGA. CDR3 length: 15 amino acids. Unmatched junction bases numbered 5, after V lost 3 bases and J lost 6 bases. The CDR3 here is CASSFFTSGSDTQYF. As DNA, the CDR3 is TGTGCCAGCAGCTTCTTTACTAGCGGGAGTGATACGCAGTATTTT.

This chain uses TRBV18 with TRBJ2-3; TRBD2 aligns across 13 bases. The V gene's germline CDR1 is KGHSH and CDR2 LQKENI. The length of the CDR3 is 16 residues. Trimming removed 0 bases from V and 6 bases from J; junction bases left unmatched: 3. CDR3 nucleotides: TGTGCCAGCTCACCACCGAAGACTAGCGGGAGGGATACGCAGTATTTT. It encodes CASSPPKTSGRDTQYF.

The CDR3 protein is CASSDGQGYQPQHF. The CDR3 DNA reads TGTGCCAGCAGCGACGGACAGGGGTATCAGCCCCAGCATTTT. This chain connects TRBV9 to TRBJ1-5; 9 bases agree with TRBD1. The germline gives CDR1 SGDLS, CDR2 YYNGEE. The CDR3 is 14 residues long. The trim removed 3 bases at V and 5 bases at J, leaving 3 bases unmatched.

This chain connects TRBV7-3 to TRBJ2-3, with D perhaps matching TRBD2 (7 bases). The germline V gene encodes CDR1 SGHTA and CDR2 FQGTGA. The CDR3 totals 14 residues. V dropped 5 bases and J dropped 10 bases, with 19 bases sitting between them. CDR3: CASSRGAGAESQYF. DNA for the CDR3: TGTGCCAGCAGCCGCGGGGCGGGGGCCGAGTCGCAGTATTTT.

The rearrangement links TRBV7-9 to TRBJ1-4; the D gene is possibly TRBD1 (5 bases). V was cut by 5 bases and J by 2 bases, with 18 bases left in between. This CDR3 has 17 residues. Germline CDR1 SEHNR, CDR2 FQNEAQ (reference sequence). CDR3 coding DNA: TGTGCCAGCAGCCTCCCCCGGAGTTCAGGGACTAATGAAAAACTGTTTTTT. This gives the protein CASSLPRSSGTNEKLFF.

The J gene is TRBJ2-1, the V gene TRBV28; no definite D call. The ends were cut back, 7 bases at V and 0 bases at J, with 13 bases in the middle. The germline gives CDR1 MDHEN, CDR2 SYDVKM. The CDR3 is 15 amino acids. This chain's CDR3 is CASTPHESSYNEQFF. Here the CDR3 DNA reads TGTGCCAGCACCCCACATGAAAGCTCCTACAATGAGCAGTTCTTC.

CDR3 DNA: TGTGCCAGCAGTGAATCGGGGAACTACGAGCAGTACTTC. This gives the protein CASSESGNYEQYF. V is TRBV6-1 and J is TRBJ2-7; tentatively, D is TRBD2 (5 bases). This CDR3 region has 13 residues. The germline CDR1 and CDR2 sequences are MNHNS and SASEGT. Trimming removed 2 bases at V and 3 bases at J, with 8 bases between.

This sequence joins TRBV6-4 and TRBJ2-1; 8 bases agree with TRBD1. Looked up from germline, CDR1 is MRHNA and CDR2 is SNTAGT. The CDR3 totals 16 residues. Trimming at V came to 2 bases and at J to 5 bases, leaving 8 bases not matched to a gene. The CDR3 DNA sequence: TGTGCCAGCAGTGACGGCATCGGACAGGGACACAATGAGCAGTTCTTC. As protein: CASSDGIGQGHNEQFF.

V is TRBV21-1 and J is TRBJ2-1; no DNA check was done on the table's D call, TRBD2. TRBV21-1 is a documented pseudogene. The CDR3 contains 15 residues. The CDR3 protein is CASSKDICREHEQFF. As DNA, the CDR3 is TGTGCCAGCAGCAAAGATATATGCCGGGAGCATGAGCAGTTCTTC.

The CDR3 DNA reads as TGTGCCAGCAGTCGGAGCGGTCTAGAGACCCAGTACTTC. Amino acid sequence: CASSRSGLETQYF. The rearrangement links TRBV7-9 to TRBJ2-5, with D possibly being TRBD2 (5 bases). V lost 6 bases, J lost 4 bases, and 12 bases lay in between. This CDR3 comprises 13 residues. The germline gives CDR1 SEHNR, CDR2 FQNEAQ (reference sequence).

The chain couples TRBV9 to TRBJ1-6; 9 bases agree with TRBD1. Unmatched junction bases numbered 8, after V lost 4 bases and J lost 9 bases. The germline V gene has CDR1 SGDLS and CDR2 YYNGEE. CDR3 length: 15 amino acids. CDR3 sequence: CASSPRGQGTSPLHF. CDR3 sequence (DNA): TGTGCCAGCAGCCCGCGGGGACAGGGAACTTCACCCCTCCACTTT.

The chain couples TRBV21-1 to TRBJ1-1; the tabulated D call, TRBD1, remains unverified against the DNA. TRBV21-1 is a pseudogene segment. CDR3 length: 17 amino acids. CDR3 DNA: TGTGCCAGCAGCAAAATGGGACAGGGGGCTCGGAACACTGAAGCTTTCTTT. Its protein is CASSKMGQGARNTEAFF.

The chain has TRBV19 and TRBJ1-1; D is undetermined. V lost 6 bases to trimming and J lost 0 bases, with 14 bases between them. CDR3 size: 15 residues. Germline loops: CDR1 LNHDA, CDR2 SQIVND (reference sequence). CDR3: CASSPLGVMNTEAFF. CDR3 nucleotide sequence: TGTGCCAGTAGCCCCCTTGGAGTCATGAACACTGAAGCTTTCTTT.

The V gene is TRBV6-1, the J gene TRBJ1-6; a weak D match, TRBD1 (5 bases). Trimming shortened V by 7 bases and J by 8 bases, and 15 bases separated the two germline ends. This CDR3 has 14 amino acids. The germline gives CDR1 MNHNS, CDR2 SASEGT. CDR3 DNA sequence: TGTGCCAGCAACCCGGGACTGAGGGATTCACCCCTCCACTTT. Its protein is CASNPGLRDSPLHF.

V and J are TRBV19 and TRBJ2-5; D is possibly TRBD1 (5 bases). The J call may not be correct, given that the DNA end is closer to TRBJ2-7. Germline V gene sequence: CDR1 LNHDA, CDR2 SQIVND (reference sequence). The CDR3 loop spans 13 amino acids. CDR3: CAIGAQNSYEQYF. The CDR3 nucleotides read TGTGCTATAGGGGCGCAGAACTCCTACGAGCAGTACTTC.

CDR3 DNA sequence: TGCGCCAGCAGCCGACCGGGACAGGCCAATTCACCCCTCCACTTT. Encoded protein: CASSRPGQANSPLHF. The rearrangement uses TRBV4-1 and TRBJ1-6; 8 bases match TRBD1. Germline CDR1 and CDR2: MGHRA and YSYEKL. V lost 4 bases, J lost 7 bases, and 6 bases stayed unmatched. The CDR3 loop spans 15 amino acids.

This chain links TRBV18 with TRBJ1-4; 9 nucleotides match TRBD1. Germline loops: CDR1 KGHSH, CDR2 LQKENI. Trimming cost V 1 base and J 6 bases; bases outside gene matches: 0. There are 14 residues in the CDR3. CDR3 amino acids: CASSPRTGDEKLFF. The CDR3 DNA reads as TGTGCCAGCTCACCACGGACAGGGGATGAAAAACTGTTTTTT.

The chain couples TRBV29-1 to TRBJ2-3; 7 bases align to TRBD2. The CDR3 length is 13 residues. V shed 4 bases, J shed 4 bases, and the junction held 5 bases outside the gene matches. The germline V gene encodes CDR1 SQVTM and CDR2 ANQGSEA. CDR3 nucleotide sequence: TGCAGCGTTGGAAGACTAGCAGCAGATACGCAGTATTTT. Encoded protein: CSVGRLAADTQYF.

The chain couples TRBV29-1 to TRBJ2-7; D call uncertain. Trimming left V 2 bases short and J 4 bases short, with 15 bases between. Germline V lookup: CDR1 SQVTM, CDR2 ANQGSEA. The CDR3 sequence is 14 residues long. The CDR3 sequence: CSVENPEASYEQYF. The CDR3 nucleotides are TGCAGCGTTGAAAATCCCGAGGCTAGTTACGAGCAGTACTTC.

The chain carries TRBV29-1 and TRBJ2-1; D not certain. Germline CDR1 is SQVTM and CDR2 is ANQGSEA. This CDR3 comprises 12 residues. The V end lost 8 bases, the J end lost 0 bases, and 8 bases lay between the germline ends. The DNA of the CDR3 is TGCAGCATCCGGTCCTCCTACAATGAGCAGTTCTTC. Its protein product is CSIRSSYNEQFF.